This T cell receptor (beta chain) was sequenced during a study of blood T cell repertoires in COVID-19. Seattle patient enrollment occurred during active infection, with longitudinal follow-up thereafter. The ends were cut back, 3 bases at V and 4 bases at J, with 6 bases in the middle. The germline gives CDR1 LGHDT, CDR2 YNNKEL (reference sequence). This CDR3 comprises 12 residues. In the original analysis: The authors estimated nucleated cell counts from reference gene primer amplification. Method: immunoSEQ multiplex PCR; TCRdb's copy keeps in-frame clones and lacks some. V and J calls and clone size come straight from that table; D and trimming were deduced from the DNA. The table has about 75,000 clones, about 86% seen once.

The rearrangement uses TRBV3-1 (or the pseudogene TRBV3-2) and TRBJ1-1, with TRBD1 as a possible D gene (6 bases). This TCR was sampled from an elderly man with COVID-19, enrolled during active disease. Input material: peripheral blood. CDR3 protein: CASSHRGTEAFF. CDR3 DNA sequence: TGTGCCAGCAGCCACAGGGGCACTGAAGCTTTCTTT.